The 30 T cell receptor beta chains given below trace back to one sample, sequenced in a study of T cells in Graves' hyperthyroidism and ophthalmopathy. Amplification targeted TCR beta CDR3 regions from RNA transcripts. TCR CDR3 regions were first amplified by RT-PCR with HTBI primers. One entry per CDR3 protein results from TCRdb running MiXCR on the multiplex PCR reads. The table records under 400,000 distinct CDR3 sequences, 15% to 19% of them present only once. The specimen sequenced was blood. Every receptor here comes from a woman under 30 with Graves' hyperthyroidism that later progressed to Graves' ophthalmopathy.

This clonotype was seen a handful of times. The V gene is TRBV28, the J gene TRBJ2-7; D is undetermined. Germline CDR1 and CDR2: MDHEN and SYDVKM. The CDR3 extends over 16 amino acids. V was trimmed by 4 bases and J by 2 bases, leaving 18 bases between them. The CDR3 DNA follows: TGTGCCAGCAGTTCACCAGACAAGACCTCTCCCTACGAGCAGTACTTC. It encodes CASSSPDKTSPYEQYF.

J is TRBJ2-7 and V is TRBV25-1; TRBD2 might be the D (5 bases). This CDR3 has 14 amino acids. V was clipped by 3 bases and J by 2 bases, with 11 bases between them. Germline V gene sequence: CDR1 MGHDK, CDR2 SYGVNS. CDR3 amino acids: CASSDSGGPYEQYF. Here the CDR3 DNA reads TGTGCCAGCAGTGATTCGGGCGGGCCCTACGAGCAGTACTTC.

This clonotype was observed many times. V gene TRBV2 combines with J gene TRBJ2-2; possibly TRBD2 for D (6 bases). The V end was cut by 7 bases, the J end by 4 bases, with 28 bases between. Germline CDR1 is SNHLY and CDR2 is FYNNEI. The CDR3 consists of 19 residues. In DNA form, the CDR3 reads TGTGCCAGCAAAGGGGACTTTTCCTACTCTCGGGGCGGCACCGGGGAGCTGTTTTTT. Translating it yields CASKGDFSYSRGGTGELFF. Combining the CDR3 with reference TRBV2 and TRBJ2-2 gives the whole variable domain EPEVTQTPSHQVTQMGQEVILRCVPISNHLYFYWYRQILGQKVEFLVSFYNNEISEKSEIFDDQFSVERPDGSNFTLKIRSTKLEDSAMYFCASKGDFSYSRGGTGELFFGEGSRLTVL.

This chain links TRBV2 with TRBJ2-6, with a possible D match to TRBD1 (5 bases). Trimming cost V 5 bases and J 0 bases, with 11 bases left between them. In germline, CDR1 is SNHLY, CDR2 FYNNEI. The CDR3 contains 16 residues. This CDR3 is CASSWGLNSGANVLTF. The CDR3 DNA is TGTGCCAGCAGTTGGGGCCTTAACTCTGGGGCCAACGTCCTGACTTTC.

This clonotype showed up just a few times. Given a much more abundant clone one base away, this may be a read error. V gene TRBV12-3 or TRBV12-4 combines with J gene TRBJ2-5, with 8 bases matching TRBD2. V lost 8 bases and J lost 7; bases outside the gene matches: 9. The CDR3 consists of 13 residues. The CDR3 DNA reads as TGTGCCAGCCGGCCGGGGGCGGGGGGGACCCAGTACTTC. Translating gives CASRPGAGGTQYF.

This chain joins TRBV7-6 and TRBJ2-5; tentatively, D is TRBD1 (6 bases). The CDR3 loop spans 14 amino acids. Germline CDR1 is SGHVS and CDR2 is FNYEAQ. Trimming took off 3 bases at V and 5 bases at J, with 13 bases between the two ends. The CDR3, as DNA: TGTGCCAGCAGCTTTAATCAGGGGCGGGAGACCCAGTACTTC. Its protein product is CASSFNQGRETQYF.

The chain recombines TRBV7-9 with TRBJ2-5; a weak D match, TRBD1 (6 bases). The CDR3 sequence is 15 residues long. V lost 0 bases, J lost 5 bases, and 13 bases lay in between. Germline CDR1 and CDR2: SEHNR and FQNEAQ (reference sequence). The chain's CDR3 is CASSLAGQGMETQYF. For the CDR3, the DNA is TGTGCCAGCAGCTTAGCGGGGCAGGGGATGGAGACCCAGTACTTC.

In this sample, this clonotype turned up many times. The CDR3 DNA sequence: TGCAGCGTTGATGGCTTGGGACAGGGGGCTTACGAGCAGTACTTC. The encoded protein is CSVDGLGQGAYEQYF. The V call is TRBV29-1, the J call TRBJ2-7, with 12 bases identical to TRBD1. V lost 3 bases, J lost 4 bases, and 7 bases stayed unmatched. The CDR3 is 15 amino acids. CDR1 and CDR2 from the germline V gene are SQVTM and ANQGSEA.

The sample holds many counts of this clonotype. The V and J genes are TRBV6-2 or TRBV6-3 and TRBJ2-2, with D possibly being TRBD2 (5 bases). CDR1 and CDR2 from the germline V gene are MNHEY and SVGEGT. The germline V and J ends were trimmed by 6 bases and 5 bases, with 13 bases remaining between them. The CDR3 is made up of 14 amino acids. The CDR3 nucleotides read TGTGCCAGCAGATATTTAAGGGAGACCGGGGAGCTGTTTTTT. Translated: CASRYLRETGELFF.

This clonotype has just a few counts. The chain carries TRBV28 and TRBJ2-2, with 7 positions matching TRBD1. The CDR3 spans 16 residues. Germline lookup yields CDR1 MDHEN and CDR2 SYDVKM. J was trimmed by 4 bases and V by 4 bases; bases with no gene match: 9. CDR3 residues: CASSWEGGKVTGELFF. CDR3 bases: TGTGCCAGCAGTTGGGAAGGGGGCAAGGTCACCGGGGAGCTGTTTTTT.

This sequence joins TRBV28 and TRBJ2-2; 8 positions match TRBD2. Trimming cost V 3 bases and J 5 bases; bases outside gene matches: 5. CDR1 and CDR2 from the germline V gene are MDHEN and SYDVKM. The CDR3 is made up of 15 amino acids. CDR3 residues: CASSFVRGGTGELFF. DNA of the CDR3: TGTGCCAGCAGTTTTGTCCGGGGGGGGACCGGGGAGCTGTTTTTT.

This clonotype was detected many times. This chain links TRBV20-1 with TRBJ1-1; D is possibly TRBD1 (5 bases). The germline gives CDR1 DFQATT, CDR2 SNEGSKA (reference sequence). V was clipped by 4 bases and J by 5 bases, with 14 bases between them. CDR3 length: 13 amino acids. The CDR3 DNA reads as TGCAGTGCTACCTGGGGGTGGGGAACTGAAGCTTTCTTT. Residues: CSATWGWGTEAFF.

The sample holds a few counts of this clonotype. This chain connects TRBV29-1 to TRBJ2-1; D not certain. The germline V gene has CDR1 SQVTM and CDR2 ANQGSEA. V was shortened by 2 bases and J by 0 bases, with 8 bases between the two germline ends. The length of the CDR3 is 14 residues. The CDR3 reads CSVEPPGSYNEQFF. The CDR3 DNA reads TGCAGCGTTGAACCGCCCGGCTCCTACAATGAGCAGTTCTTC.

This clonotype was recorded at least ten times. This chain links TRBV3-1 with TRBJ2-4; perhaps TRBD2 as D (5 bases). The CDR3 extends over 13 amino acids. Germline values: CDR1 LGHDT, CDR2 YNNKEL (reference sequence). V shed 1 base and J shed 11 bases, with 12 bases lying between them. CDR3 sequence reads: CASSQGAGGFQYF. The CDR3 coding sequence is TGTGCCAGCAGCCAAGGGGCCGGAGGATTTCAGTACTTC. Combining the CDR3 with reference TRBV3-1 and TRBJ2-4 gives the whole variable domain DTAVSQTPKYLVTQMGNDKSIKCEQNLGHDTMYWYKQDSKKFLKIMFSYNNKELIINETVPNRFSPKSPDKAHLNLHINSLELGDSAVYFCASSQGAGGFQYFGAGTRLSVL.

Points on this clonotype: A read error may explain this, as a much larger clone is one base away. For the CDR3, the DNA is TGTGCCAGCAGCCTAGGGACTACTTACTTCAATGGGCAGTTCTTC. It encodes CASSLGTTYFNGQFF. V and J are TRBV28 and TRBJ2-1, with 7 positions matching TRBD2. The CDR3 spans 15 residues. Germline V lookup: CDR1 MDHEN, CDR2 SYDVKM.

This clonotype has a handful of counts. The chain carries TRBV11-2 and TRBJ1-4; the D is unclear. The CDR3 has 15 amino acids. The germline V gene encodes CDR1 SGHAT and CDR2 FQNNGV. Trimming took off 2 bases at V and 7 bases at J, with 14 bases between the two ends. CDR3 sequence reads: CASSLFSGVCEKLFF. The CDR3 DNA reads TGTGCCAGCAGCTTATTTAGCGGGGTCTGTGAAAAACTGTTTTTT.

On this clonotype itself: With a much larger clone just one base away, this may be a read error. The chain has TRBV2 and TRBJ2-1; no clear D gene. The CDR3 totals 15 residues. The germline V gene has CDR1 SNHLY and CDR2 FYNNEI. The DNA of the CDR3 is TGTGCCAGCAGTGGGAGTACGAGGTCCTACGATGAGCAGTTCTTC. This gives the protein CASSGSTRSYDEQFF.

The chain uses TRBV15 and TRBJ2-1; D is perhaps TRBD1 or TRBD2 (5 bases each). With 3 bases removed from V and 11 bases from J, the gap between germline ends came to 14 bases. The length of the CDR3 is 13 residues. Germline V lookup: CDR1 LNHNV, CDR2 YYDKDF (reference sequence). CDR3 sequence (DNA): TGTGCCACCAGCAGGGGAGCCGGGGCGCAGCAGTTCTTC. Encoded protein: CATSRGAGAQQFF.

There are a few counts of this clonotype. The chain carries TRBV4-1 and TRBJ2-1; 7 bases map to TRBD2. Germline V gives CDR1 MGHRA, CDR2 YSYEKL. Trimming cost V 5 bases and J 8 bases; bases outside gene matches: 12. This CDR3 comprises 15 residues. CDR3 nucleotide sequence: TGCGCCAGCAGCAAGCGGGAAATGGCGGGAGATGAGCAGTTCTTC. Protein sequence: CASSKREMAGDEQFF.

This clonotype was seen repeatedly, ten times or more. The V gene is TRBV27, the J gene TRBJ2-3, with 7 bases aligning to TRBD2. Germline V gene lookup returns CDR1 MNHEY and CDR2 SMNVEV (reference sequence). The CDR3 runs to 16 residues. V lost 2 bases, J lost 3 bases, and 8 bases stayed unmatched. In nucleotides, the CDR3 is TGTGCCAGCAGTTTACTGGGCGGGAGAGGAACAGATACGCAGTATTTT. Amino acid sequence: CASSLLGGRGTDTQYF.

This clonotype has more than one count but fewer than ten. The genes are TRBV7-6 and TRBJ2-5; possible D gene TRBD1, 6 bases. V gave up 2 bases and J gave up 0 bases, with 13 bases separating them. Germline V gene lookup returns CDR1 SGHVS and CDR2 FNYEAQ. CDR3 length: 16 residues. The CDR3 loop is CASSLLSRTDQETQYF. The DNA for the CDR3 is TGTGCCAGCAGCTTACTGAGCCGGACAGACCAAGAGACCCAGTACTTC.

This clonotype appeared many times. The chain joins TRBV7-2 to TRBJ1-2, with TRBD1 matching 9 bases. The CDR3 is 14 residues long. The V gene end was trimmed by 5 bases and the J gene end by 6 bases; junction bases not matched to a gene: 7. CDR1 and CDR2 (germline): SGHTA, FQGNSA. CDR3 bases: TGTGCCAGCAGCCAAGGACAGGGGCGGGATGGCTACACCTTC. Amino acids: CASSQGQGRDGYTF.

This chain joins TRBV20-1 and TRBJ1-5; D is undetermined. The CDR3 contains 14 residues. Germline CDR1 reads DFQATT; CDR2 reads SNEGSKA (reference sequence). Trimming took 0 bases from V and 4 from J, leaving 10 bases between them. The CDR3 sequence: CSARDRTWNQPQHF. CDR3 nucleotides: TGCAGTGCTAGAGATCGGACGTGGAATCAGCCCCAGCATTTT.

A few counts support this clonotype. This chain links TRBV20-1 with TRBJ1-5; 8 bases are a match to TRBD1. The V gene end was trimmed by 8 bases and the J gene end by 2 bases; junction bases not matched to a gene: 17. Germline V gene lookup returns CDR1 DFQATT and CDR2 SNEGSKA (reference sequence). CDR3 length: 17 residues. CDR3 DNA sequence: TGCAGTACGGTAAATGGACAGGGAATTATTGGCAATCAGCCCCAGCATTTT. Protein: CSTVNGQGIIGNQPQHF.

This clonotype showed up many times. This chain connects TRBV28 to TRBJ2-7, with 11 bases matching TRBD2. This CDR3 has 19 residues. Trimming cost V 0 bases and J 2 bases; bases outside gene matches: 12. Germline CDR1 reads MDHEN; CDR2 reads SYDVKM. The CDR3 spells CASSLCLLRPGLAAYEQYF. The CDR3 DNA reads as TGTGCCAGCAGTTTATGCTTATTACGACCGGGACTAGCGGCCTACGAGCAGTACTTC.

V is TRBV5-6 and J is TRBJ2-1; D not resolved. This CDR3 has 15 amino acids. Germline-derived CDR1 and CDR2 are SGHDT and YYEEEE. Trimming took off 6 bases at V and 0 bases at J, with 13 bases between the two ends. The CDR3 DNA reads TGTGCCAGCACCCGGCGCTTAATCTCCTACAATGAGCAGTTCTTC. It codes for CASTRRLISYNEQFF.

In DNA form, the CDR3 reads TGTGCCAGCAGTCCCCGGACAGGGGAGCAGTTCTTC. Amino acids: CASSPRTGEQFF. The chain uses TRBV28 and TRBJ2-1, with 8 bases fitting TRBD1. V trimming: 5 bases; J trimming: 10 bases; junction bases outside the gene matches: 4. The length of the CDR3 is 12 residues. Germline V lookup: CDR1 MDHEN, CDR2 SYDVKM.

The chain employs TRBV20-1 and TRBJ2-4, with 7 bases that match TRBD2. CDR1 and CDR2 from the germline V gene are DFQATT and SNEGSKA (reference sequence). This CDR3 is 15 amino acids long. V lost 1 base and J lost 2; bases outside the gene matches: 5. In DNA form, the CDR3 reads TGCAGTGCTAGAGCGACTAGCTATACCAAAAACATTCAGTACTTC. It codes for CSARATSYTKNIQYF.

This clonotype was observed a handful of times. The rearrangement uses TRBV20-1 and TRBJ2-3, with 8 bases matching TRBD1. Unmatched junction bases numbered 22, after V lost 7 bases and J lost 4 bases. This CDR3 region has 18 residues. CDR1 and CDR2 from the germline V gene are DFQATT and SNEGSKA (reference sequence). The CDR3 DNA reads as TGCAGTGTCAAATTGGTGGAGACAGGGGACCTCCGAGCAGATACGCAGTATTTT. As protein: CSVKLVETGDLRADTQYF.

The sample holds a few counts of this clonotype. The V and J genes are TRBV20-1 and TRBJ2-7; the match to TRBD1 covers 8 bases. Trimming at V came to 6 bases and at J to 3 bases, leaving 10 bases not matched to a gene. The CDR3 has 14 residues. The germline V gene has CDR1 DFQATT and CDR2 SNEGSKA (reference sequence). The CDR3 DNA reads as TGCAGTGCCGAGACCGATGGACAGGGCTACGAGCAGTACTTC. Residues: CSAETDGQGYEQYF.